This T cell receptor beta chain was obtained from a study of cytomegalovirus exposure and HLA in healthy donors. Broader study findings: A later analysis showed TCR association rates differing by HLA locus, peaking at DRB1 and lowest at HLA-C.

On this clone itself: Its antigen is not known.

The germline CDR1 and CDR2 sequences are MGHRA and YSYEKL. This CDR3 has 14 amino acids. Trimming at V came to 1 base and at J to 5 bases, leaving 3 bases not matched to a gene. Use of 60 Vbeta and 13 Jbeta primers characterized the PCR. The table came from immunoSEQ multiplex PCR; TCRdb's copy has only in-frame clones and leaves some out. This table has some 220,000 clones, roughly 79% appearing once. Input material: PBMCs. The receptor was isolated from a woman aged 35 to 49 in good health and CMV-seronegative. This chain uses TRBV4-1 with TRBJ2-5; 8 positions agree with TRBD1. CDR3 nucleotide sequence: TGCGCCAGCAGCCAAGGGGACAGGCTGGAGACCCAGTACTTC. Translation: CASSQGDRLETQYF.